What follows are 10 T cell receptor beta chains derived from one specimen sequenced in a study of blood T cell repertoires in COVID-19. Profiled with immunoSEQ multiplex PCR; TCRdb holds only in-frame clones, not every one. The sample lists 300,000 or so clones, roughly 90% occurring once. Sequencing input: peripheral blood. Receptors originate from a man aged 18 to 29 who had recovered from COVID-19.

This rearrangement joins TRBV4-1 to TRBJ2-1; a possible D gene is TRBD1 (6 bases). With 0 bases removed from V and 3 bases from J, the gap between germline ends came to 21 bases. The CDR3 contains 19 residues. Germline V gene lookup returns CDR1 MGHRA and CDR2 YSYEKL. CDR3 loop: CASSQDPVRPVGGYNEQFF. The CDR3 coding sequence is TGCGCCAGCAGCCAAGATCCCGTTCGCCCGGTAGGGGGCTACAATGAGCAGTTCTTC.

This chain connects TRBV5-5 to TRBJ2-1; the match to TRBD2 covers 8 bases. Trimming removed 2 bases from V and 3 bases from J; junction bases left unmatched: 4. This CDR3 spans 15 amino acids. Germline V gene sequence: CDR1 SGHKS, CDR2 YYEKEE (reference sequence). CDR3 residues: CASSLPGTSYNEQFF. The CDR3 DNA reads TGTGCCAGCAGCTTACCCGGGACTAGCTACAATGAGCAGTTCTTC.

V usage is TRBV29-1 and J usage is TRBJ1-1, with TRBD1 matching over 7 bases. The CDR3 extends over 13 amino acids. From germline, CDR1 is SQVTM and CDR2 ANQGSEA. The V and J ends lost 6 bases and 5 bases, in that order; junction bases with no gene match: 9. The DNA for the CDR3 is TGCAGCGTAATGACAGGGCCGGGTACTGAAGCTTTCTTT. Encoded protein: CSVMTGPGTEAFF.

The gene calls are TRBV6-6 and TRBJ1-2; maybe TRBD1 (5 bases). This CDR3 spans 16 amino acids. Looked up from germline, CDR1 is MNHNY and CDR2 is SVGAGI (reference sequence). The V gene lost 6 bases and the J gene lost 6 bases, with 23 bases spanning the gap. CDR3 sequence reads: CASSQVQGGEVHGYTF. CDR3 in DNA: TGTGCCAGCAGCCAGGTCCAGGGCGGGGAAGTACATGGCTACACCTTC.

CDR3 DNA sequence: TGTGCCAGCGCCGGGACAGGAGGACCCTACGAGCAGTACTTC. This codes for CASAGTGGPYEQYF. This chain links TRBV6-6 with TRBJ2-7; 8 nucleotides match TRBD1. This CDR3 comprises 14 residues. Germline CDR1 MNHNY, CDR2 SVGAGI (reference sequence). V lost 8 bases to trimming and J lost 2 bases; unmatched junction nucleotides: 8.

The chain links TRBV28 to TRBJ2-1; unclear D gene. V gave up 10 bases and J gave up 4 bases, with 11 bases separating them. The CDR3 has 12 residues. Germline CDR1 MDHEN, CDR2 SYDVKM. The CDR3 spells CATGELYNEQFF. The CDR3 DNA reads TGTGCCACCGGAGAGCTATACAATGAGCAGTTCTTC.

The V and J genes are TRBV9 and TRBJ2-7; 8 bases map to TRBD1. Unmatched junction bases numbered 6, after V lost 0 bases and J lost 4 bases. Germline V gene data show CDR1 as SGDLS and CDR2 as YYNGEE. The CDR3 loop spans 15 amino acids. Here the CDR3 reads CASSVAAGGSYEQYF. The CDR3 DNA is TGTGCCAGCAGCGTAGCGGCAGGGGGCTCGTACGAGCAGTACTTC. The variable domain in full, with the rest retrieved from reference TRBV9 and TRBJ2-7, is DSGVTQTPKHLITATGQRVTLRCSPRSGDLSVYWYQQSLDQGLQFLIQYYNGEERAKGNILERFSAQQFPDLHSELNLSSLELGDSALYFCASSVAAGGSYEQYFGPGTRLTVT.

CDR3 sequence reads: CASRGRGAPNYGYTF. The CDR3 coding sequence is TGTGCCAGCAGAGGCAGGGGGGCTCCTAACTATGGCTACACCTTC. The genes are TRBV6-5 and TRBJ1-2; 7 bases agree with TRBD1. CDR1 is MNHEY, CDR2 SVGAGI, per germline. The CDR3 is 15 amino acids. J lost 0 bases, V lost 6 bases, and 7 bases had no gene match.

The J gene is TRBJ2-1, the V gene TRBV5-6; 9 bases match TRBD1. Per the germline V gene, CDR1 is SGHDT and CDR2 is YYEEEE. The CDR3 spans 14 residues. The trim removed 0 bases at V and 8 bases at J, leaving 3 bases unmatched. As DNA, the CDR3 is TGTGCCAGCAGCTTGGATGGGACAGGGTATGAGCAGTTCTTC. This encodes CASSLDGTGYEQFF.

The chain has TRBV10-1 and TRBJ2-7, with D hard to call. The germline CDR1 and CDR2 sequences are WNHNN and SYGVQD (reference sequence). The V end lost 0 bases, the J end lost 5 bases, and 11 bases lay between the germline ends. This CDR3 is 14 amino acids long. The CDR3 nucleotides are TGCGCCAGCAGTGAGTCAATAGGCCGGGACGAGCAGTACTTC. Translated, it gives CASSESIGRDEQYF.